This T cell receptor beta chain emerged from a study of response to subunit inactivated influenza vaccine. General study points: With each seasonal influenza vaccination, the authors suggested, few new T cells are recruited.

This clonotype has a handful of counts. What it binds is not known. V gave up 1 base and J gave up 3 bases, with 10 bases separating them. Germline V gene data show CDR1 as SGHAT and CDR2 as FQNNGV. CDR3 length: 14 residues. TCRdb used MiXCR to reprocess the RT-PCR reads, holding one entry per CDR3 protein. The data contain approximately 530,000 distinct CDR3 sequences, approximately 7.8% of them singletons. The sequence derives from a man aged 50 to 69 who received an inactivated influenza vaccine. The rearrangement links TRBV11-2 to TRBJ2-7; D not resolved. The sequenced sample was PBMCs from blood, obtained around 25 months after vaccination. In nucleotides, the CDR3 is TGTGCCAGCAGCTTAGCCTTCCCTTACTACGAGCAGTACTTC. Its translation is CASSLAFPYYEQYF.